Below are 26 T cell receptor beta chains sequenced from a single sample in a study of T cell changes during pregnancy in multiple sclerosis. Method: immunoSEQ multiplex PCR; TCRdb's copy keeps in-frame clones and lacks some. Of some 57,000 clones listed, about 90% were seen once; the top ten hold 0.6% to 0.9%. Sequences were derived from CD4+ T cells from peripheral blood mononuclear cells, sampled in the first trimester of pregnancy. The receptors stem from a female donor with multiple sclerosis, enrolled in a pregnancy study.

Points on this clone: The junction differs from germline at one of its ends, possibly a read error. The chain uses TRBV27 and TRBJ2-3; maybe TRBD1 (5 bases). The CDR3 is made up of 15 amino acids. The V gene's germline CDR1 is MNHEY and CDR2 SMNVEV (reference sequence). In nucleotides, the CDR3 is TGTGCCAGCATAGCCTTCGGTAGGGGCACCGATACGCAGTATTTT. This encodes CASIAFGRGTDTQYF.

This clone was counted once. The chain is built from TRBV6-6 and TRBJ1-1; possible D gene TRBD1, 6 bases. Trimming removed 5 bases at V and 0 bases at J, with 16 bases between. The CDR3 extends over 16 amino acids. CDR1 is MNHNY and CDR2 is SVGAGI in the germline V gene (reference sequence). CDR3 residues: CASSTRTVTMNTEAFF. In DNA, the CDR3 is TGTGCCAGCAGTACCCGGACAGTGACCATGAACACTGAAGCTTTCTTT.

The V gene is TRBV5-4, the J gene TRBJ1-2, with D tentatively TRBD1 (5 bases). This CDR3 spans 13 amino acids. With 1 base removed from V and 6 bases from J, the gap between germline ends came to 10 bases. The germline gives CDR1 SGHNT, CDR2 YYREEE (reference sequence). In nucleotides, the CDR3 is TGTGCCAGCAGCTTGCGACAGTCGCATGGCTACACCTTC. This codes for CASSLRQSHGYTF. The variable domain in full, with the rest retrieved from reference TRBV5-4 and TRBJ1-2, is ETGVTQSPTHLIKTRGQQVTLRCSSQSGHNTVSWYQQALGQGPQFIFQYYREEENGRGNFPPRFSGLQFPNYSSELNVNALELDDSALYLCASSLRQSHGYTFGSGTRLTVV.

This chain uses TRBV25-1 with TRBJ2-3, with D possibly being TRBD2 (7 bases). V shed 6 bases and J shed 5 bases, with 15 bases lying between them. The CDR3 totals 14 residues. The germline V gene has CDR1 MGHDK and CDR2 SYGVNS. In DNA form, the CDR3 reads TGTGCCAGCAGGAGAACAGGGAGGGGAGATACGCAGTATTTT. The encoded protein is CASRRTGRGDTQYF. The variable domain in full, with the rest retrieved from reference TRBV25-1 and TRBJ2-3, is EADIYQTPRYLVIGTGKKITLECSQTMGHDKMYWYQQDPGMELHLIHYSYGVNSTEKGDLSSESTVSRIRTEHFPLTLESARPSHTSQYLCASRRTGRGDTQYFGPGTRLTVL.

The sample holds a few counts of this clone. The genes are TRBV7-3 and TRBJ2-2, with TRBD2 matching 7 bases. The CDR3 totals 14 residues. Germline V gene data show CDR1 as SGHTA and CDR2 as FQGTGA. V shed 5 bases, J shed 6 bases, and the junction held 6 bases outside the gene matches. CDR3 in DNA: TGTGCCAGCAGCCCCGGTGGGGGGGCCGGGGAGCTGTTTTTT. Translating it yields CASSPGGGAGELFF.

J is TRBJ1-2 and V is TRBV7-9; D ambiguous. This CDR3 has 15 amino acids. The V end was cut by 1 base, the J end by 4 bases, with 13 bases between. From germline, CDR1 is SEHNR and CDR2 FQNEAQ (reference sequence). CDR3 DNA: TGTGCCAGCAGCTTAGTGTCGGTTTCGGGCTATGGCTACACCTTC. Its translation: CASSLVSVSGYGYTF.

This clone appeared once. This chain links TRBV5-4 with TRBJ2-7, with TRBD2 identical over 11 bases. Germline V gives CDR1 SGHNT, CDR2 YYREEE (reference sequence). This CDR3 region has 15 residues. J was trimmed by 2 bases and V by 5 bases; bases with no gene match: 6. The CDR3 loop reads CASRTGTSGPYEQYF. The DNA of the CDR3 is TGTGCCAGCAGAACCGGGACTAGCGGCCCCTACGAGCAGTACTTC.

The J gene is TRBJ2-7, the V gene TRBV9; tentatively, D is TRBD2 (6 bases). Germline V CDR1 and CDR2: SGDLS, YYNGEE. The CDR3 loop spans 13 amino acids. Between the trimmed V and J ends, which lost 2 bases and 9 bases, there was a span of 15 bases. The CDR3 loop is CASSVQHGSGQYF. The CDR3 DNA reads as TGTGCCAGCAGCGTTCAACACGGTAGCGGGCAGTACTTC.

V usage is TRBV6-1 and J usage is TRBJ1-1; D gene unclear. V was trimmed by 5 bases and J by 5 bases, leaving 15 bases between them. Germline V gives CDR1 MNHNS, CDR2 SASEGT. The CDR3 spans 14 residues. This CDR3 reads CASSPAGGGTEAFF. The DNA of the CDR3 is TGTGCCAGCAGTCCCGCGGGAGGAGGGACTGAAGCTTTCTTT.

V and J are TRBV4-3 and TRBJ2-7, with 8 bases fitting TRBD1. The germline CDR1 and CDR2 sequences are LGHNA and YSLEER. After removal of 4 bases from V and 2 bases from J, the junction contained 4 bases not matched to a gene. CDR3 length: 14 amino acids. CDR3 sequence: CASSPRTGTYEQYF. In DNA, the CDR3 is TGCGCCAGCAGCCCAAGGACAGGGACCTACGAGCAGTACTTC.

The gene calls are TRBV4-2 and TRBJ2-1, with D uncertain. This CDR3 is built from 15 residues. Trimming shortened V by 0 bases and J by 0 bases, and 6 bases separated the two germline ends. Per the germline V gene, CDR1 is LGHNA and CDR2 is YNFKEQ. CDR3 nucleotide sequence: TGTGCCAGCAGCCAAGACTATACCTCCTACAATGAGCAGTTCTTC. Residues: CASSQDYTSYNEQFF.

The chain recombines TRBV9 with TRBJ1-1; weak D call: TRBD1 (5 bases). Between the trimmed V and J ends, which lost 2 bases and 2 bases, there was a span of 13 bases. Germline CDR1 reads SGDLS; CDR2 reads YYNGEE. This CDR3 is 15 amino acids long. CDR3 bases: TGTGCCAGCAGCGTCACCGCGGGGCGCAACACTGAAGCTTTCTTT. Its protein product is CASSVTAGRNTEAFF. The full variable domain, rest sourced from reference TRBV9 and TRBJ1-1, is DSGVTQTPKHLITATGQRVTLRCSPRSGDLSVYWYQQSLDQGLQFLIQYYNGEERAKGNILERFSAQQFPDLHSELNLSSLELGDSALYFCASSVTAGRNTEAFFGQGTRLTVV.

This chain uses TRBV6-5 with TRBJ2-7, with D maybe TRBD1 (6 bases). Trimming took 4 bases from V and 2 from J, leaving 12 bases between them. In germline, CDR1 is MNHEY, CDR2 SVGAGI. CDR3 length: 14 residues. CDR3: CASSWHRDTYEQYF. DNA for the CDR3: TGTGCCAGCAGTTGGCACCGGGACACCTACGAGCAGTACTTC.

This sequence joins TRBV18 and TRBJ1-1, with D unclear. V gave up 3 bases and J gave up 6 bases, with 14 bases separating them. Germline assignment: CDR1 KGHSH and CDR2 LQKENI. The CDR3 is 14 amino acids. CDR3 in DNA: TGTGCCAGCTCACCGGAGCCGGACTTGGCTGAAGCTTTCTTT. As protein: CASSPEPDLAEAFF.

This clone turned up a few times. V gene TRBV7-9 combines with J gene TRBJ2-1; 8 positions agree with TRBD2. This CDR3 has 14 residues. Unmatched junction bases numbered 6, after V lost 3 bases and J lost 8 bases. The germline V gene encodes CDR1 SEHNR and CDR2 FQNEAQ (reference sequence). The CDR3 region is CASSFRREVDEQFF. CDR3 coding DNA: TGTGCCAGCAGCTTCCGGCGGGAGGTGGATGAGCAGTTCTTC.

The chain is built from TRBV7-9 and TRBJ1-2; tentative D call: TRBD1 (5 bases). Germline CDR1 SEHNR, CDR2 FQNEAQ (reference sequence). The CDR3 spans 15 residues. The V end was cut by 5 bases, the J end by 1 base, with 14 bases between. Written as DNA, the CDR3 is TGTGCCAGCAGCCAGCCAAAGGACAATAACTATGGCTACACCTTC. This gives the protein CASSQPKDNNYGYTF.

V usage is TRBV18 and J usage is TRBJ1-2; 7 bases are a match to TRBD1. This CDR3 is built from 15 residues. Per germline, CDR1 KGHSH and CDR2 LQKENI. V lost 5 bases to trimming and J lost 0 bases; unmatched junction nucleotides: 6. CDR3 sequence reads: CASSAQTGPNYGYTF. Here the CDR3 DNA reads TGTGCCAGCTCAGCTCAGACAGGGCCTAACTATGGCTACACCTTC.

The chain employs TRBV5-1 and TRBJ2-2; 7 bases align to TRBD1. Losses at the gene ends were 5 bases for V and 7 bases for J; bases not matched to a gene: 8. CDR1 and CDR2 from the germline V gene are SGHRS and YFSETQ. The CDR3 spans 14 residues. The CDR3 nucleotides read TGCGCCAGCAGTTGGGACAGTCTATACGGGGAGCTGTTTTTT. As protein: CASSWDSLYGELFF.

The chain employs TRBV5-4 and TRBJ2-5; 8 bases map to TRBD1. The V and J ends lost 8 bases and 4 bases, in that order; junction bases with no gene match: 10. The CDR3 sequence is 14 residues long. The germline V gene has CDR1 SGHNT and CDR2 YYREEE (reference sequence). CDR3 bases: TGTGCCAGTAGTCGACAGGGGCGGCCAGAGACCCAGTACTTC. It is translated as CASSRQGRPETQYF.

The gene calls are TRBV6-5 and TRBJ2-7; 7 nucleotides match TRBD1. The junction had 8 bases not matched to a gene; V was cut back by 2 bases and J by 7 bases. Germline CDR1 and CDR2: MNHEY and SVGAGI. The CDR3 runs 14 residues. The CDR3 reads CASSYRGLYWEQYF. CDR3 bases: TGTGCCAGCAGTTACAGGGGGCTTTATTGGGAGCAGTACTTC.

This chain connects TRBV27 to TRBJ2-7; TRBD1 matches 9 bases. The CDR3 spans 15 residues. The J segment lost 2 bases and the V segment lost 1 base, leaving 3 bases of the junction unmatched. Germline V gives CDR1 MNHEY, CDR2 SMNVEV (reference sequence). CDR3 nucleotides: TGTGCCAGCAGTTTATTCGGGACAGGGCCCTACGAGCAGTACTTC. Translation: CASSLFGTGPYEQYF.

The rearrangement joins TRBV7-3 to TRBJ1-6; TRBD1 aligns across 7 bases. V trimming: 5 bases; J trimming: 10 bases; junction bases outside the gene matches: 8. Germline assignment: CDR1 SGHTA and CDR2 FQGTGA. The CDR3 contains 14 residues. The CDR3 DNA sequence: TGTGCCAGCAGCCGAGACAGGGTAGAATCACCCCTCCACTTT. Protein product: CASSRDRVESPLHF.

The V and J genes are TRBV29-1 and TRBJ1-1; possibly TRBD1 for D (6 bases). V shed 6 bases and J shed 1 base, with 12 bases lying between them. This CDR3 contains 13 residues. The germline CDR1 and CDR2 sequences are SQVTM and ANQGSEA. This CDR3 reads CSVGKGGNTEAFF. The CDR3, as DNA: TGCAGCGTGGGGAAAGGGGGGAACACTGAAGCTTTCTTT.

This chain links TRBV29-1 with TRBJ2-2; 11 bases are a match to TRBD2. This CDR3 is 15 amino acids long. Germline assignment: CDR1 SQVTM and CDR2 ANQGSEA. V was clipped by 6 bases and J by 5 bases; unmatched bases: 8. The CDR3, as DNA: TGCAGCGTCCCCAGGGGACTAGCGGTTACCGGGGAGCTGTTTTTT. Translated: CSVPRGLAVTGELFF.

J is TRBJ2-7 and V is TRBV10-3, with 7 bases fitting TRBD1. Germline CDR1 ENHRY, CDR2 SYGVKD. The V and J ends lost 4 bases and 1 base, in that order; junction bases with no gene match: 7. The CDR3 is 15 amino acids. The chain's CDR3 is CAISAGTVVSYEQYF. CDR3 in DNA: TGTGCCATCAGTGCCGGGACAGTGGTATCCTACGAGCAGTACTTC.

The chain links TRBV19 to TRBJ1-3; 7 nucleotides line up with TRBD1. The germline gives CDR1 LNHDA, CDR2 SQIVND (reference sequence). V was clipped by 9 bases and J by 2 bases; unmatched bases: 4. The length of the CDR3 is 13 residues. As DNA, the CDR3 is TGTGCCAGCCGACAGGGAGCTGGAAACACCATATATTTT. Translated: CASRQGAGNTIYF.